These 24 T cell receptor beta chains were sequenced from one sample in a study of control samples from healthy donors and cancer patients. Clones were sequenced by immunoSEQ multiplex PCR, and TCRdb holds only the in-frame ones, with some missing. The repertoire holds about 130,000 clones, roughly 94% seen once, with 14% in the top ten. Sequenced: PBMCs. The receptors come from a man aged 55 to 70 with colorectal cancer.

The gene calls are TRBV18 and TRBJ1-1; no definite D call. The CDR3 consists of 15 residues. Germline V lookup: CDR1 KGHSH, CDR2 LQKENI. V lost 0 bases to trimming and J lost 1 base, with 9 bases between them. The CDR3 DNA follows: TGTGCCAGCTCACCACCAGGGTCGGAGAACACTGAAGCTTTCTTT. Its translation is CASSPPGSENTEAFF.

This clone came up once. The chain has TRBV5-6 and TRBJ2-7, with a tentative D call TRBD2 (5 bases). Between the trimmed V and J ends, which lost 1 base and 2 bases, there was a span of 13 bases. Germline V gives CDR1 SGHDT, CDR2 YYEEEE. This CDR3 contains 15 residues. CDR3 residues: CASSLFRELPYEQYF. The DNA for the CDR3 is TGTGCCAGCAGCTTGTTTAGGGAGCTCCCCTACGAGCAGTACTTC.

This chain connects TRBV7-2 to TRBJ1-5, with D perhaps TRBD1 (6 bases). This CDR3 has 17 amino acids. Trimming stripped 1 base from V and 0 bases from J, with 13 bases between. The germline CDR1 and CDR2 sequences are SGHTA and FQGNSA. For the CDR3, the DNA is TGTGCCAGCAGCTTAGGGACAGCCCCGTATAGCAATCAGCCCCAGCATTTT. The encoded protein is CASSLGTAPYSNQPQHF.

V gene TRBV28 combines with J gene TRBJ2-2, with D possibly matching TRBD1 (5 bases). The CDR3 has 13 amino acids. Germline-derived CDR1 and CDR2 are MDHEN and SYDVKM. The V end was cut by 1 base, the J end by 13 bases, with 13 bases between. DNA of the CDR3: TGTGCCAGCAGTTTATCCGCAGGGAACGGGCTGTTTTTT. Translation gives CASSLSAGNGLFF.

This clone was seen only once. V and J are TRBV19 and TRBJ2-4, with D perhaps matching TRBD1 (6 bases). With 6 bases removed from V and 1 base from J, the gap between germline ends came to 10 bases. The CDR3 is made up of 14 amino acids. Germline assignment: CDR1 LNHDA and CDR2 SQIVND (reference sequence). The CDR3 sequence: CASSKDRAKNIQYF. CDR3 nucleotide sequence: TGTGCCAGTAGCAAAGACAGGGCCAAAAACATTCAGTACTTC.

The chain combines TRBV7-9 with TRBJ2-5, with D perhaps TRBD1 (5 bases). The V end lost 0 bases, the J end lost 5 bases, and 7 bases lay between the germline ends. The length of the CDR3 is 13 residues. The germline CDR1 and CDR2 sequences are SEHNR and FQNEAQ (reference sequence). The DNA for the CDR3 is TGTGCCAGCAGCTTAGCGGGGCGGGAGACCCAGTACTTC. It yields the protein CASSLAGRETQYF.

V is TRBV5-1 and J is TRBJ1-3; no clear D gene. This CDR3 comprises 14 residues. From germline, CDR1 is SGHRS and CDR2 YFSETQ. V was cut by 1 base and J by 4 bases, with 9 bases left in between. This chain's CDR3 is CASSLSSTGNTIYF. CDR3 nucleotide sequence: TGCGCCAGCAGCTTGTCATCGACCGGAAACACCATATATTTT.

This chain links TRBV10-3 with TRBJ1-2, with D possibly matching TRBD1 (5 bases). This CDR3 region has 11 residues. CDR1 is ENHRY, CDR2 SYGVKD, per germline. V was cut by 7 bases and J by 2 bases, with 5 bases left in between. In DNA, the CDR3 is TGTGCCATCAAGGGGAACTATGGCTACACCTTC. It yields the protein CAIKGNYGYTF.

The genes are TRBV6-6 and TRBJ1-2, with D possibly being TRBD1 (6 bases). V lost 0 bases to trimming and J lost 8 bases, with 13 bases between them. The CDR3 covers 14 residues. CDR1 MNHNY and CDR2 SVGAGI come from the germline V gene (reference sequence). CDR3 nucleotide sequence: TGTGCCAGCAGTTACTCAGAGGGGGTGGAAGGCTACACCTTC. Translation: CASSYSEGVEGYTF.

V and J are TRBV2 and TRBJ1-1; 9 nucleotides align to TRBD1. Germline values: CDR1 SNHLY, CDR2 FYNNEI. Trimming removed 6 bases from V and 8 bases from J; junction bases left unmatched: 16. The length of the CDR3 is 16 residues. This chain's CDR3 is CASRDRGATVSQEAFF. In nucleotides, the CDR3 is TGTGCCAGCAGGGACAGGGGCGCGACGGTTTCACAAGAAGCTTTCTTT.

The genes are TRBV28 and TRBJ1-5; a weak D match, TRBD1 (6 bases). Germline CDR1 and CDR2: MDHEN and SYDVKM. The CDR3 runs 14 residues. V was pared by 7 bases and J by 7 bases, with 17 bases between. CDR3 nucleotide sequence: TGTGCCAGCACCCTCCAGGGGTCAGGACAGCCCCAGCATTTT. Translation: CASTLQGSGQPQHF.

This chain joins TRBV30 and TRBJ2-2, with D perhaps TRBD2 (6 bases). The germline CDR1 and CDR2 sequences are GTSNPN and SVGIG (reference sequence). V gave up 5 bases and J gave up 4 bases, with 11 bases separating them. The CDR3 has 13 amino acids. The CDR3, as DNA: TGTGCCTGGGACGGGCGGGGCACCGGGGAGCTGTTTTTT. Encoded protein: CAWDGRGTGELFF.

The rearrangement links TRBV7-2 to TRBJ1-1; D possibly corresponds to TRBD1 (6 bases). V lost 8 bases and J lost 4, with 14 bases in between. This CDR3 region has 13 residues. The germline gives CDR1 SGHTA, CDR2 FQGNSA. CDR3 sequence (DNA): TGTGCCAGCCGCCGACAGGTCGCCACTGAAGCTTTCTTT. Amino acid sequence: CASRRQVATEAFF.

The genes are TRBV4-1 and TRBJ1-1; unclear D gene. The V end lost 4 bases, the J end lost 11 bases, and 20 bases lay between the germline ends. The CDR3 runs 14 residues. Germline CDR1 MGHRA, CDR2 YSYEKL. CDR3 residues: CASSPSGPLNGAFF. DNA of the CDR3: TGCGCCAGCAGCCCGTCAGGTCCCCTTAATGGGGCTTTCTTT.

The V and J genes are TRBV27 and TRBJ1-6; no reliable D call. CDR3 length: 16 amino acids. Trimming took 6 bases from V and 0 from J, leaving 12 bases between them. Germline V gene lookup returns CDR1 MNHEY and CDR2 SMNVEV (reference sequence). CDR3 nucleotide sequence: TGTGCCAGCAGCCTGGTCGATAGCTCCTATAATTCACCCCTCCACTTT. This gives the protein CASSLVDSSYNSPLHF.

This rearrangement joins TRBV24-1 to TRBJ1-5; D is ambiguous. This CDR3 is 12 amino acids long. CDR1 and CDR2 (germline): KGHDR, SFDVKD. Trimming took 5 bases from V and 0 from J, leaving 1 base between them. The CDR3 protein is CATSASNQPQHF. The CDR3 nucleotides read TGTGCCACCAGTGCTAGCAATCAGCCCCAGCATTTT.

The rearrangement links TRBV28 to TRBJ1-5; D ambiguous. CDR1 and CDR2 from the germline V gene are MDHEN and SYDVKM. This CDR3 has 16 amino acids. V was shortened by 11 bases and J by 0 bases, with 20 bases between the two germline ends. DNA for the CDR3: TGTGCCGGTGCATGGACTCGCGCAGATAGCAATCAGCCCCAGCATTTT. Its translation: CAGAWTRADSNQPQHF.

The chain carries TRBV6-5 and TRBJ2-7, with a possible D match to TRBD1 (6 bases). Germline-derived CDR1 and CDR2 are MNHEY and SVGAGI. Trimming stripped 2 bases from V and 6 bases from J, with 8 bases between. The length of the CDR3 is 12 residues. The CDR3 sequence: CASSYIRGEQYF. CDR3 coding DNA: TGTGCCAGCAGTTACATCAGGGGCGAGCAGTACTTC.

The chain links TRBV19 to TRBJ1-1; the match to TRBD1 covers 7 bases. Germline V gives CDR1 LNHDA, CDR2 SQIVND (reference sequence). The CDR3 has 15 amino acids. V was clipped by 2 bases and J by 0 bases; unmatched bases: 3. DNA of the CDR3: TGTGCCAGTAGTATACGGGACAGCATGAACACTGAAGCTTTCTTT. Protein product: CASSIRDSMNTEAFF.

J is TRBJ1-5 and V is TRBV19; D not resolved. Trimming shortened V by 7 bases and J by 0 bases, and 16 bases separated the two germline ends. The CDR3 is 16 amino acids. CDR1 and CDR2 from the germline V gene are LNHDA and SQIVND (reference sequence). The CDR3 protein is CASKGAAAYSNQPQHF. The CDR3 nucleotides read TGTGCCAGTAAGGGCGCGGCAGCTTATAGCAATCAGCCCCAGCATTTT.

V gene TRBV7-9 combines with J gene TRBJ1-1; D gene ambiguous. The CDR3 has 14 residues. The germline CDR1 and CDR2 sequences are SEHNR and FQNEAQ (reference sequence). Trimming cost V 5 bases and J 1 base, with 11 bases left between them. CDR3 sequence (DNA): TGTGCCAGCAGCCCCCGCCCCAGGAACACTGAAGCTTTCTTT. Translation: CASSPRPRNTEAFF.

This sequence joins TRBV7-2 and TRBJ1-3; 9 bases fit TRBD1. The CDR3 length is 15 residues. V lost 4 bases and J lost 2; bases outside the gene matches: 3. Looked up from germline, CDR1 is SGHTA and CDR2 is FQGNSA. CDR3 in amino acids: CASSSQGAAGNTIYF. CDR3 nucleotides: TGTGCCAGCAGCTCACAGGGGGCTGCTGGAAACACCATATATTTT.

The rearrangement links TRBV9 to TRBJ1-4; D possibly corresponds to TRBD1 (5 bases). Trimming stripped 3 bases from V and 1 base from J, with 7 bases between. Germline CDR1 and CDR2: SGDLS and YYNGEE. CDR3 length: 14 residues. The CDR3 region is CASSAGLTNEKLFF. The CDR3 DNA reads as TGTGCCAGCAGCGCGGGACTAACTAATGAAAAACTGTTTTTT. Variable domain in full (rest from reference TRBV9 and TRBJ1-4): DSGVTQTPKHLITATGQRVTLRCSPRSGDLSVYWYQQSLDQGLQFLIQYYNGEERAKGNILERFSAQQFPDLHSELNLSSLELGDSALYFCASSAGLTNEKLFFGSGTQLSVL.

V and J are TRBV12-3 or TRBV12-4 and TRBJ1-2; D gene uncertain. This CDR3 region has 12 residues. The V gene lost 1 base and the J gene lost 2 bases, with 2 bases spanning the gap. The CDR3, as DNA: TGTGCCAGCAGTTTAGGGAACTATGGCTACACCTTC. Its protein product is CASSLGNYGYTF.